The clone carrying this T cell receptor (beta chain) was seen just once. V lost 2 bases and J lost 3, with 14 bases in between. Germline-derived CDR1 and CDR2 are MGHDK and SYGVNS. This CDR3 has 16 residues. How the authors handled the data: Amplification with reference gene primers provided the estimates of nucleated cell counts. Generated by immunoSEQ multiplex PCR, the TCRdb table keeps only in-frame clones and is missing some. The V and J calls and clone size were taken over from that table, and D and trimming were inferred from the DNA. The sample records 250,000 to 350,000 clones, just under 85% being singletons. The data were taken from a study of blood T cell repertoires in COVID-19. On the study more broadly: Donors in the United States, Italy and Spain gave samples during acute or convalescent COVID-19. The analysed material was cDNA or gDNA that came from T cells, B-cell-depleted T cells, or PBMCs.

Sequenced sample: peripheral blood. The TCR comes from a woman in her forties or fifties with active or convalescent COVID-19. The chain links TRBV25-1 to TRBJ2-1; TRBD2 is a possible D gene (6 bases). The CDR3 loop is CASSEVASVIYNEQFF. The CDR3 bases are TGTGCCAGCAGTGAAGTGGCTAGCGTTATCTACAATGAGCAGTTCTTC.